The rows below give T cell receptor beta chains drawn from one sample of a study of OX40 agonist ivuxolimab in advanced cancers. Using immunoSEQ multiplex PCR, the repertoire was profiled, and TCRdb retains in-frame clones only, with some absent. This sample has about 83,000 clones; roughly four fifths occur once, and the top ten carry under 2%. The material was CD4+ or CD8+ T cells sorted from blood, obtained in a trial of the OX40 agonist ivuxolimab. These TCRs come from an adult with an advanced solid tumor such as melanoma, head and neck, liver or kidney cancer. The CDR3 runs from the conserved cysteine through the conserved F or W.

v_call cdr3_aa
TRBV15 CATRDTELNEQYF
TRBV6-1 CASTSDRGRGEKLFF
TRBV5-4 CASSSYTTGSYGYTF
TRBV18 CASSPIGFKSSPLHF
TRBV7-3 CASSSGTSGIETQYF
TRBV19 CASSKGGDRVQPQHF
TRBV10-2 CASSVNGQLYEQYF
TRBV28 CASSLFSRRYRYEQYF
TRBV19 CASSFLGGAYLVNEQFF
TRBV7-9 CASRGTPQETQYF
TRBV28 CASNLGSTGPKGKLFF
TRBV7-9 CASSFYSSGNTIYF
TRBV5-4 CASSFFVGGTRGYTF
TRBV5-1 CASSLGQGAHNEQFF
TRBV29-1 CSVGISGGYTF
TRBV6-6 CASSVQGNYGYTF
TRBV5-1 CASGSGQGAMNTEAFF
TRBV10-2 CASCTNTEAFF
TRBV7-3 CASSLGLAQYF
TRBV15 CATSRDYYGPGSGYTF
TRBV7-9 CASSPWGTTSLTDTQYF
TRBV9 CASSPHSGANVLTF
TRBV28 CASSSDGGLTKQYF
TRBV5-1 CASSLNIGGATGELFF
TRBV6-5 CASSYQGRGREQYF